These 8 T cell receptor beta chains came from one sample sequenced in a study of T cell repertoires in cytomegalovirus infection. TCRdb processed the reads anew with MiXCR; each CDR3 protein has one entry. The sample lists hundreds of thousands of distinct CDR3 sequences; approximately 32% were seen once. Sequencing used PBMCs. The source is a human donor in good health (CMV status not recorded). Some clones in this sample may be carry-over from other donors' samples.

This clonotype was detected many times. The chain carries TRBV6-6 and TRBJ2-5, with D unclear. Trimming shortened V by 6 bases and J by 2 bases, and 10 bases separated the two germline ends. Germline V CDR1 and CDR2: MNHNY, SVGAGI (reference sequence). This CDR3 comprises 13 residues. CDR3 nucleotide sequence: TGTGCCAGCAGCTCGACCCGGCAAGAGACCCAGTACTTC. Translated, it gives CASSSTRQETQYF.

This clonotype was picked up a small number of times. The gene calls are TRBV19 and TRBJ2-5, with TRBD1 identical over 12 bases. Germline loops: CDR1 LNHDA, CDR2 SQIVND (reference sequence). This CDR3 has 15 residues. The junction had 9 bases not matched to a gene; V was cut back by 9 bases and J by 4 bases. CDR3 sequence (DNA): TGTGCCAGCAGCCCCGGGACAGGGGGCCCAGAGACCCAGTACTTC. Translation gives CASSPGTGGPETQYF.

This clonotype was detected only a few times. The V call is TRBV4-2, the J call TRBJ2-1; TRBD1 is a possible D gene (6 bases). Germline CDR1 and CDR2: LGHNA and YNFKEQ. Between the trimmed V and J ends, which lost 1 base and 0 bases, there was a span of 10 bases. The CDR3 is made up of 16 amino acids. CDR3 amino acids: CASSQVTGSSYNEQFF. CDR3 nucleotide sequence: TGTGCCAGCAGCCAAGTAACAGGGAGCTCCTACAATGAGCAGTTCTTC.

V gene TRBV6-6 combines with J gene TRBJ1-1; D is possibly TRBD1 (5 bases). Germline lookup yields CDR1 MNHNY and CDR2 SVGAGI (reference sequence). This CDR3 comprises 15 residues. V was cut by 0 bases and J by 3 bases, with 11 bases left in between. CDR3 protein: CASSYSIPGDTEAFF. In DNA, the CDR3 is TGTGCCAGCAGTTACTCCATCCCGGGGGACACTGAAGCTTTCTTT.

The gene calls are TRBV7-3 and TRBJ2-2; 9 bases are shared with TRBD2. J lost 4 bases, V lost 5 bases, and 8 bases had no gene match. CDR3 size: 16 residues. CDR1 and CDR2 (germline): SGHTA, FQGTGA. The CDR3 nucleotides read TGTGCCAGCAGCCCGGGGACTAGCCGAACCACCGGGGAGCTGTTTTTT. Its protein is CASSPGTSRTTGELFF.

This clonotype was detected only a few times. The chain combines TRBV5-1 with TRBJ1-4; 7 positions agree with TRBD1. Germline CDR1 SGHRS, CDR2 YFSETQ. This CDR3 is built from 16 residues. Unmatched junction bases numbered 13, after V lost 4 bases and J lost 7 bases. The chain's CDR3 is CASSTTPQGTGEKLFF. CDR3 coding DNA: TGCGCCAGCAGCACAACACCACAGGGGACGGGTGAAAAACTGTTTTTT.

There are a few counts of this clonotype. The V and J genes are TRBV7-9 and TRBJ2-1, with 7 bases lining up with TRBD1. Germline V gene data show CDR1 as SEHNR and CDR2 as FQNEAQ (reference sequence). Trimming cost V 4 bases and J 5 bases; bases outside gene matches: 8. The CDR3 contains 15 residues. The CDR3 bases are TGTGCCAGCAGCTCCCGGGACAGCGCGGACAATGAGCAGTTCTTC. Translation: CASSSRDSADNEQFF.

This rearrangement joins TRBV12-3 or TRBV12-4 to TRBJ1-6; TRBD1 is a possible D gene (6 bases). The CDR3 runs 13 residues. The V and J ends lost 8 bases and 10 bases respectively, with 15 bases between them. This chain's CDR3 is CASLGGGNSPLHF. The CDR3 DNA is TGTGCCAGCTTAGGGGGAGGGAACTCACCCCTCCACTTT.